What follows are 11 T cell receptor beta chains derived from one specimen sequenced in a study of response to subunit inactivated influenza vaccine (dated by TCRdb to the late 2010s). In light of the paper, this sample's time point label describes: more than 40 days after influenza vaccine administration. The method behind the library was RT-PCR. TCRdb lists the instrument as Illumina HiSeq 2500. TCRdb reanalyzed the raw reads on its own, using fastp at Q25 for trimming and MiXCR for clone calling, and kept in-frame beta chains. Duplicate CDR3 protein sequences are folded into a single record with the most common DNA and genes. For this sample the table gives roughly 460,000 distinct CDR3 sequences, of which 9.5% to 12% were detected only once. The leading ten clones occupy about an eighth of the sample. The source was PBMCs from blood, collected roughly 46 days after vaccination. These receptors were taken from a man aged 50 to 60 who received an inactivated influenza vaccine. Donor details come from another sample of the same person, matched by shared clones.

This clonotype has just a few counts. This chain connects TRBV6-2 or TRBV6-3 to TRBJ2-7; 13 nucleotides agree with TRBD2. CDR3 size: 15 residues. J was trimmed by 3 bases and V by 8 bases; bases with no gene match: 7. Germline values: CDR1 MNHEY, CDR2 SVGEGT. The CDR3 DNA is TGTGCCAGCCAAAACGGACTAGCGGGGGACTACGAGCAGTACTTC. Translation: CASQNGLAGDYEQYF.

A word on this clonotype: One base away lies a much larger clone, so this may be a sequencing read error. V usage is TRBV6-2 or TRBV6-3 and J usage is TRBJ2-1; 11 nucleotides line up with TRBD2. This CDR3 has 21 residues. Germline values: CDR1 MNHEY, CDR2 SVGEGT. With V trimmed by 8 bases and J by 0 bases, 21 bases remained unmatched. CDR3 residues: CASCPGGLAAPQVGSYNEQFF. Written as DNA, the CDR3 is TGTGCCAGCTGTCCAGGGGGACTAGCGGCCCCCCAGGTGGGCTCCTACAATGAGCAGTTCTTC.

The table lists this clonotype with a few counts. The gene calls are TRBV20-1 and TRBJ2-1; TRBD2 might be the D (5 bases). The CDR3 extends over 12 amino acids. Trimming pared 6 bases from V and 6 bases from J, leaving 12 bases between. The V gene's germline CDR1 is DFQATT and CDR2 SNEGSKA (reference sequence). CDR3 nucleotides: TGCAGTGCCGAAGGACTTGCCAATGAGCAGTTCTTC. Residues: CSAEGLANEQFF.

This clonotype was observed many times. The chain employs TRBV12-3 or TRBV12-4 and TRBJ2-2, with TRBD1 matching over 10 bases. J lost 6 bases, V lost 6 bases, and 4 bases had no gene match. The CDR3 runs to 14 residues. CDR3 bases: TGTGCCAGCAGCCGCGGGACAGGGGCCGGGGAGCTGTTTTTT. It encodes CASSRGTGAGELFF.

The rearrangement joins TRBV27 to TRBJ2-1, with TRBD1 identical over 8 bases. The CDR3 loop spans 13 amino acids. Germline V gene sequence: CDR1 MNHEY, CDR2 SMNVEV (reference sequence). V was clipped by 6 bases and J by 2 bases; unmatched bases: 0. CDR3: CASRDRAYNEQFF. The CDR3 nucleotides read TGTGCCAGCAGGGACAGGGCCTACAATGAGCAGTTCTTC.

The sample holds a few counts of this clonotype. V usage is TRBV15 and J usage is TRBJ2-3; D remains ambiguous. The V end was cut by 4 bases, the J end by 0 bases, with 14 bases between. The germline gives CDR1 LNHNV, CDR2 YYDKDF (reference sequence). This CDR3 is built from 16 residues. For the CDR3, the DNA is TGTGCCACCAGCAAGCCGGACGGAGCTAGCACAGATACGCAGTATTTT. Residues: CATSKPDGASTDTQYF.

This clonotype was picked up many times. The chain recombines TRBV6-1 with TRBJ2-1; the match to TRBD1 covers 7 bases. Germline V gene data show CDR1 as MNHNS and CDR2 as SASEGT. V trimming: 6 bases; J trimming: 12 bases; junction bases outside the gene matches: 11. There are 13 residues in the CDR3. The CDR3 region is CASRDLPGQSQFF. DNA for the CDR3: TGTGCCAGCAGGGATCTTCCGGGACAGTCGCAGTTCTTC.

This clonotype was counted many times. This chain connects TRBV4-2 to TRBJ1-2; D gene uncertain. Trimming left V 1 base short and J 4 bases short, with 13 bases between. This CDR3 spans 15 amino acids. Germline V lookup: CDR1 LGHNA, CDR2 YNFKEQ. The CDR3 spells CASSQVDPPSYGYTF. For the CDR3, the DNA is TGTGCCAGCAGCCAAGTGGACCCCCCGTCCTATGGCTACACCTTC.

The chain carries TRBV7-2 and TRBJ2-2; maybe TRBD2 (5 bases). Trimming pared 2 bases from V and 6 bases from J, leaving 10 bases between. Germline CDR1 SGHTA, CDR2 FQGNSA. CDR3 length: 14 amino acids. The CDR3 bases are TGTGCCAGCAGCTTAATTCACGGGGCCGGGGAGCTGTTTTTT. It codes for CASSLIHGAGELFF.

The CDR3 spells CASSLGAPRYSGANVLTF. The CDR3 region has the DNA TGTGCCAGCAGCTTAGGGGCCCCCAGGTACTCTGGGGCCAACGTCCTGACTTTC. V usage is TRBV7-3 and J usage is TRBJ2-6; a weak D match, TRBD1 (5 bases). Trimming left V 2 bases short and J 0 bases short, with 14 bases between. The germline V gene encodes CDR1 SGHTA and CDR2 FQGTGA. The CDR3 covers 18 residues.

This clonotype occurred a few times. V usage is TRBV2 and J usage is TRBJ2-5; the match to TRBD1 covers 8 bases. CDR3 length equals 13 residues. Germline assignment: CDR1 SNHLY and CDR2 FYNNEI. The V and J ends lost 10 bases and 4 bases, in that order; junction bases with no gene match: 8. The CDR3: CANKAGTGETQYF. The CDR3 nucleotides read TGTGCCAACAAGGCAGGGACAGGAGAGACCCAGTACTTC. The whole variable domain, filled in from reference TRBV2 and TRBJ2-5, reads EPEVTQTPSHQVTQMGQEVILRCVPISNHLYFYWYRQILGQKVEFLVSFYNNEISEKSEIFDDQFSVERPDGSNFTLKIRSTKLEDSAMYFCANKAGTGETQYFGPGTRLLVL.